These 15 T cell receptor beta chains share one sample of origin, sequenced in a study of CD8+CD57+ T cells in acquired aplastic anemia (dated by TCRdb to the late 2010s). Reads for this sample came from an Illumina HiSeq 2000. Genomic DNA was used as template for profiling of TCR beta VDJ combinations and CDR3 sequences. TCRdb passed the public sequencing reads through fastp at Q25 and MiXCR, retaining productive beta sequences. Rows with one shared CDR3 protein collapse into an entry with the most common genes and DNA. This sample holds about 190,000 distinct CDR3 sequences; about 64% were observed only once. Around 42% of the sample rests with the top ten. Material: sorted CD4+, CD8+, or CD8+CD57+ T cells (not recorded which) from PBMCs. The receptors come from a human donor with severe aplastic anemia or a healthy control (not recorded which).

The chain's CDR3 is CSEGRGLYYEQYF. Here the CDR3 DNA reads TGCAGTGAAGGAAGAGGGTTGTATTACGAGCAGTACTTC. This chain joins TRBV29-1 and TRBJ2-7; tentatively, D is TRBD2 (5 bases). The CDR3 sequence is 13 residues long. Germline CDR1 SQVTM, CDR2 ANQGSEA.

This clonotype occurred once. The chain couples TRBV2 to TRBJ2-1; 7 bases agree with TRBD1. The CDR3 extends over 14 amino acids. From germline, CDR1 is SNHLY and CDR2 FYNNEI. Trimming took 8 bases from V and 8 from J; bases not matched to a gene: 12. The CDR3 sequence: CASGQTGVVDEQFF. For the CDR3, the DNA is TGTGCCAGCGGTCAAACAGGGGTTGTAGATGAGCAGTTCTTC.

Here the CDR3 reads CASSQRDRLTYEQYF. The CDR3 DNA reads TGTGCCAGCAGCCAAAGGGACAGGTTAACCTACGAGCAGTACTTC. V is TRBV7-2 and J is TRBJ2-7; 8 bases map to TRBD1. This CDR3 has 15 residues. Germline CDR1 reads SGHTA; CDR2 reads FQGNSA. V trimming: 5 bases; J trimming: 2 bases; junction bases outside the gene matches: 8.

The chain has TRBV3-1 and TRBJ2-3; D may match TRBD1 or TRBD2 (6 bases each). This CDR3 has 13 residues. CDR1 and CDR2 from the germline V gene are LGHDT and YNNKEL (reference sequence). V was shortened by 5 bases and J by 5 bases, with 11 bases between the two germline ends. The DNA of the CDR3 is TGTGCCAGCAGCTTGGGGGGCGAAGATACGCAGTATTTT. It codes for CASSLGGEDTQYF.

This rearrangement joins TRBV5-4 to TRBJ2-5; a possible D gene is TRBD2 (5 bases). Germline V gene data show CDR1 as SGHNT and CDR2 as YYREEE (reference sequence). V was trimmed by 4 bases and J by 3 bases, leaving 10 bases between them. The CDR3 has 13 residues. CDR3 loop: CASSPEGEETQYF. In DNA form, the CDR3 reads TGTGCCAGCAGCCCAGAGGGAGAAGAGACCCAGTACTTC.

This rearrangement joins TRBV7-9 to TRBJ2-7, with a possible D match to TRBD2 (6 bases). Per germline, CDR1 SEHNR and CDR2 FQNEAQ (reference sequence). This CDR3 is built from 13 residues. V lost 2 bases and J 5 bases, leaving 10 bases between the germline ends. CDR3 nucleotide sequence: TGTGCCAGCAGCTTATACGGGAGCGACGAGCAGTACTTC. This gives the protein CASSLYGSDEQYF.

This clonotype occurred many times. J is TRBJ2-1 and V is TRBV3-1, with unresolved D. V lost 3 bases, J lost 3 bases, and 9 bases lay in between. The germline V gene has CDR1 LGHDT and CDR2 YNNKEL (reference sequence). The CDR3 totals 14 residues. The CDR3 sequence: CASSHGALYNEQFF. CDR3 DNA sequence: TGTGCCAGCAGCCACGGAGCCCTCTACAATGAGCAGTTCTTC.

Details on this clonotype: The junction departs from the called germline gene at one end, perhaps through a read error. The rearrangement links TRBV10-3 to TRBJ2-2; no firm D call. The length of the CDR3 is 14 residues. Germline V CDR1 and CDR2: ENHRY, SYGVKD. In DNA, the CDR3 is TGTGCCACCAGTGCCAGATCGAACACCGGGGAGCTGTTTTTT. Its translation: CATSARSNTGELFF.

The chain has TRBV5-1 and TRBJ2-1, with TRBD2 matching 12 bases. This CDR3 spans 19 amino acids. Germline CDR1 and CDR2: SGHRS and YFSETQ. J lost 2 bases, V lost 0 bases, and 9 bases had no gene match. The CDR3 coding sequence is TGCGCCAGCAGCTTGGTGGCTAGCGGGAGGGCCCTTGCCTACAATGAGCAGTTCTTC. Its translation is CASSLVASGRALAYNEQFF.

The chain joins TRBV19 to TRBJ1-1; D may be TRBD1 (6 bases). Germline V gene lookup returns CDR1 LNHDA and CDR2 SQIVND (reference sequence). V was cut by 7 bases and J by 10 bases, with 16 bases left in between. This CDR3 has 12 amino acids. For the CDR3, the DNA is TGTGCCAGTACCAAGGGGGGCCAGGGAGCTTTCTTT. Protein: CASTKGGQGAFF. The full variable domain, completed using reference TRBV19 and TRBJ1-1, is DGGITQSPKYLFRKEGQNVTLSCEQNLNHDAMYWYRQDPGQGLRLIYYSQIVNDFQKGDIAEGYSVSREKKESFPLTVTSAQKNPTAFYLCASTKGGQGAFFGQGTRLTVV.

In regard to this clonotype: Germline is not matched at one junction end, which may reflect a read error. CDR3 in DNA: TGTGCCAGCGCCTGGGGGAGCAAACAGCCCCAGCATTTT. This gives the protein CASAWGSKQPQHF. The gene calls are TRBV7-6 and TRBJ1-5; perhaps TRBD1 as D (5 bases). The CDR3 totals 13 residues. The germline gives CDR1 SGHVS, CDR2 FNYEAQ.

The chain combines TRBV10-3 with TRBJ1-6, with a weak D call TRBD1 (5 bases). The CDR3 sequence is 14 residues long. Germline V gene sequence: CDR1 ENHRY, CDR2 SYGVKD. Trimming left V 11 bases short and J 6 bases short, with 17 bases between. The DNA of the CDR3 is TGTGCCGGCTGGGGGGGAGAACGTAATTCACCCCTCCACTTT. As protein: CAGWGGERNSPLHF.

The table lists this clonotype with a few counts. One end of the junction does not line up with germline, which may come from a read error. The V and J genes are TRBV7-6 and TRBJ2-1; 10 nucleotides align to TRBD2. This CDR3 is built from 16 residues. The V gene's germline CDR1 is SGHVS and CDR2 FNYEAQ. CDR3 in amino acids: CASSLEGTSAYNEQLF. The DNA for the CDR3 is TGTGCCAGCAGCTTAGAGGGGACTAGCGCCTACAATGAGCAGCTCTTC.

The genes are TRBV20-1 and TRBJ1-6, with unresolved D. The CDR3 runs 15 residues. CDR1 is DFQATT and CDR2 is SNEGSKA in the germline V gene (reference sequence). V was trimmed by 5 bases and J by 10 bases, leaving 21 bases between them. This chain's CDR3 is CSASRRGKEESPLHF. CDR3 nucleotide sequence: TGCAGTGCTTCTCGTCGCGGGAAGGAAGAATCACCCCTCCACTTT.

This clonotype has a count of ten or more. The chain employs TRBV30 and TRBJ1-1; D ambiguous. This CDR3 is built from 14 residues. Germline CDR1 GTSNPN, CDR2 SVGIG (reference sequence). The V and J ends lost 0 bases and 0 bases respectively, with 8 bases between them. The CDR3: CAWSVYSLNTEAFF. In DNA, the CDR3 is TGTGCCTGGAGTGTCTACAGCTTGAACACTGAAGCTTTCTTT.